A single sample is the source of the 15 T cell receptor beta chains below, sequenced in a study of spatial heterogeneity in lung cancer. TCRdb reanalysed the 5' RACE reads using MiXCR and keeps one entry per CDR3 protein. In the table there are about 86,000 distinct CDR3 sequences, approximately 12% of which are singletons. The time point here: sample taken at primary tumor resection. The study sequenced unsorted whole RNA from tumor, nontumor lung or frozen PBMC. This specimen was PBMCs, taken at surgery. The receptor source for this set is a male donor with early-stage non-small cell lung cancer.

This clonotype has more than one count but fewer than ten. CDR3 in DNA: TGCAGCGTGAGAAACTCTGGGGCCAACGTCCTGACTTTC. Its translation is CSVRNSGANVLTF. This chain uses TRBV29-1 with TRBJ2-6, with D hard to call. The length of the CDR3 is 13 residues. Germline V gene lookup returns CDR1 SQVTM and CDR2 ANQGSEA. V lost 6 bases, J lost 0 bases, and 6 bases lay in between.

This chain links TRBV29-1 with TRBJ2-5; tentatively, D is TRBD2 (7 bases). The V end was cut by 0 bases, the J end by 1 base, with 9 bases between. Looked up from germline, CDR1 is SQVTM and CDR2 is ANQGSEA. CDR3 length equals 14 residues. The CDR3 bases are TGCAGCGTTGAAGAGGGAGGGGGCCAAGAGACCCAGTACTTC. Protein sequence: CSVEEGGGQETQYF.

The genes are TRBV30 and TRBJ1-1; no reliable D call. The germline V gene encodes CDR1 GTSNPN and CDR2 SVGIG (reference sequence). There are 10 residues in the CDR3. Trimming removed 4 bases at V and 7 bases at J, with 7 bases between. CDR3 bases: TGTGCCTGGATTAGGCTTGAAGCTTTCTTT. Protein product: CAWIRLEAFF.

This rearrangement joins TRBV5-6 to TRBJ2-5, with D hard to call. This CDR3 contains 16 residues. Germline V gene lookup returns CDR1 SGHDT and CDR2 YYEEEE. The V end lost 3 bases, the J end lost 5 bases, and 20 bases lay between the germline ends. The CDR3, as DNA: TGTGCCAGCAGCTGGGATCTGACGGGTACCTCTGAGACCCAGTACTTC. It codes for CASSWDLTGTSETQYF.

The rearrangement links TRBV7-3 to TRBJ2-7; the D is unclear. Germline V lookup: CDR1 SGHTA, CDR2 FQGTGA. V lost 1 base and J 3 bases, leaving 10 bases between the germline ends. This CDR3 region has 14 residues. CDR3 in DNA: TGTGCCAGCAGCTTAAGCCCGCTAGACTACGAGCAGTACTTC. It yields the protein CASSLSPLDYEQYF.

This clonotype was counted only a few times. The V call is TRBV6-2 or TRBV6-3, the J call TRBJ2-7; 7 bases line up with TRBD1. This CDR3 spans 14 amino acids. Germline V gene lookup returns CDR1 MNHEY and CDR2 SVGEGT. Losses at the gene ends were 4 bases for V and 5 bases for J; bases not matched to a gene: 8. The CDR3 DNA reads TGTGCCAGCAGTTCCGACAGGGACGCCCACGAGCAGTACTTC. Its protein product is CASSSDRDAHEQYF.

This chain links TRBV6-1 with TRBJ2-5; possible D gene TRBD2, 6 bases. V gave up 4 bases and J gave up 5 bases, with 14 bases separating them. Germline assignment: CDR1 MNHNS and CDR2 SASEGT. This CDR3 contains 14 residues. The CDR3 sequence is CASSGYWGEETQYF. CDR3 DNA sequence: TGTGCCAGCAGTGGTTACTGGGGGGAGGAGACCCAGTACTTC.

This rearrangement joins TRBV20-1 to TRBJ2-3; 7 bases are shared with TRBD2. V trimming: 4 bases; J trimming: 0 bases; junction bases outside the gene matches: 4. The CDR3 is made up of 14 amino acids. Germline V gene sequence: CDR1 DFQATT, CDR2 SNEGSKA (reference sequence). CDR3 region: CSAIREASTDTQYF. CDR3 sequence (DNA): TGCAGTGCTATCCGGGAGGCTAGCACAGATACGCAGTATTTT.

This clonotype was counted many times. The CDR3 DNA reads as TGTGCTAGTGGTTTGGAAGGGTGGGACACCGGGGAGCTGTTTTTT. Its translation: CASGLEGWDTGELFF. This chain links TRBV12-5 with TRBJ2-2; unclear D gene. The V end was cut by 1 base, the J end by 3 bases, with 9 bases between. In germline, CDR1 is LGHNT, CDR2 FRNRAP. This CDR3 has 15 residues.

The V call is TRBV2, the J call TRBJ1-2; the D is unclear. The CDR3 loop spans 14 amino acids. CDR1 is SNHLY, CDR2 FYNNEI, per germline. V lost 0 bases to trimming and J lost 0 bases, with 5 bases between them. The CDR3 region is CASSEAVTNYGYTF. CDR3 DNA: TGTGCCAGCAGTGAAGCGGTGACTAACTATGGCTACACCTTC.

This clonotype showed up just a few times. The chain couples TRBV6-1 to TRBJ2-3; D call uncertain. V was clipped by 7 bases and J by 2 bases, with 10 bases between them. Germline loops: CDR1 MNHNS, CDR2 SASEGT. This CDR3 has 13 amino acids. The CDR3 coding sequence is TGTGCCAGCAACGAGCGATTCACAGATACGCAGTATTTT. Its protein is CASNERFTDTQYF.

This clonotype was counted between two and nine times. CDR3 DNA sequence: TGTGCCGGTACTTTGGGACAGGTCAACACCGGGGAGCTGTTTTTT. Translated, it gives CAGTLGQVNTGELFF. V is TRBV6-1 and J is TRBJ2-2; 8 bases fit TRBD1. J was trimmed by 2 bases and V by 11 bases; bases with no gene match: 10. The CDR3 totals 15 residues. Germline V gene data show CDR1 as MNHNS and CDR2 as SASEGT.

This clonotype has a handful of counts. As DNA, the CDR3 is TGTGCCTGGACGGGACTCCTAGGGCATGAGCAGTTCTTC. Protein sequence: CAWTGLLGHEQFF. The V call is TRBV30, the J call TRBJ2-1; perhaps TRBD2 as D (6 bases). The CDR3 totals 13 residues. V dropped 4 bases and J dropped 8 bases, with 15 bases sitting between them. CDR1 GTSNPN and CDR2 SVGIG come from the germline V gene (reference sequence). The whole variable domain, remainder taken from reference TRBV30 and TRBJ2-1, is SQTIHQWPATLVQPVGSPLSLECTVEGTSNPNLYWYRQAAGRGLQLLFYSVGIGQISSEVPQNLSASRPQDRQFILSSKKLLLSDSGFYLCAWTGLLGHEQFFGPGTRLTVL.

This clonotype was seen only a few times. This chain links TRBV3-1 with TRBJ2-3; the D gene is possibly TRBD2 (6 bases). The CDR3 length is 15 residues. Trimming pared 1 base from V and 0 bases from J, leaving 8 bases between. Germline loops: CDR1 LGHDT, CDR2 YNNKEL (reference sequence). CDR3 in DNA: TGTGCCAGCAGCCAAGCTGCGGGAAGCACAGATACGCAGTATTTT. Encoded protein: CASSQAAGSTDTQYF.

The chain has TRBV30 and TRBJ2-7, with 8 bases identical to TRBD2. CDR1 and CDR2 (germline): GTSNPN, SVGIG (reference sequence). J lost 6 bases, V lost 4 bases, and 11 bases had no gene match. The CDR3 consists of 14 residues. The CDR3 sequence is CAWNSGVAGIEQYF. DNA for the CDR3: TGTGCCTGGAACTCAGGGGTAGCGGGGATCGAGCAGTACTTC.